These 23 T cell receptor beta chains originate from one sample sequenced in a study of blood T cell repertoires in COVID-19. TCRdb keeps only in-frame clones here, not all; method: immunoSEQ multiplex PCR. The repertoire has 300,000 or so clones, 90% of them found once; the top ten carry 2.9%. The sample consisted of peripheral blood. The source of these receptors is a woman younger than 45 with COVID-19, enrolled during active disease.

This clone came up a few times. The chain couples TRBV5-5 to TRBJ1-2, with D hard to call. The CDR3 is 14 residues long. Germline CDR1 SGHKS, CDR2 YYEKEE (reference sequence). Trimming took 0 bases from V and 0 from J, leaving 6 bases between them. The CDR3: CASSLGIANYGYTF. The CDR3 DNA reads TGTGCCAGCAGCTTGGGTATAGCTAACTATGGCTACACCTTC.

The chain recombines TRBV3-1 (or the pseudogene TRBV3-2) with TRBJ1-1; TRBD1 agrees at 7 bases. The CDR3 runs to 17 residues. Trimming cost V 4 bases and J 4 bases; bases outside gene matches: 15. Germline CDR1 and CDR2: LGHDT and YNNKEL (reference sequence). The CDR3, as DNA: TGTGCCAGCAGCCCCCTAAGAGGGGACAGTCAGAGCACTGAAGCTTTCTTT. Translation: CASSPLRGDSQSTEAFF.

Comment on this clone: The identical CDR3 is also encoded by other nucleotide sequences in the sample. The chain carries TRBV15 and TRBJ1-2; a weak D match, TRBD1 (6 bases). Germline CDR1 and CDR2: LNHNV and YYDKDF (reference sequence). Between the trimmed V and J ends, which lost 0 bases and 6 bases, there was a span of 8 bases. CDR3 length equals 13 residues. The CDR3 reads CATSREEGDGYTF. In DNA, the CDR3 is TGTGCCACCAGCAGAGAAGAGGGGGATGGCTACACCTTC.

The gene calls are TRBV18 and TRBJ2-1; no firm D call. Germline V lookup: CDR1 KGHSH, CDR2 LQKENI. The V gene lost 3 bases and the J gene lost 8 bases, with 17 bases spanning the gap. CDR3 length equals 15 residues. CDR3 DNA: TGTGCCAGCTCACCCGAGGTGACTCCAACCCATGAGCAGTTCTTC. It is translated as CASSPEVTPTHEQFF.

The chain combines TRBV11-2 with TRBJ2-3; 11 nucleotides align to TRBD2. Germline loops: CDR1 SGHAT, CDR2 FQNNGV. The CDR3 has 16 amino acids. Unmatched junction bases numbered 5, after V lost 6 bases and J lost 0 bases. The CDR3 DNA sequence: TGTGCCAGCAGTCCACGGACTAGCGGGAGCACAGATACGCAGTATTTT. This translates into CASSPRTSGSTDTQYF.

The chain links TRBV28 to TRBJ1-1, with 7 bases identical to TRBD1. Losses at the gene ends were 2 bases for V and 10 bases for J; bases not matched to a gene: 7. This CDR3 has 13 residues. Germline CDR1 is MDHEN and CDR2 is SYDVKM. The CDR3 coding sequence is TGTGCCAGCAGTTTAGGTACAGGGGTTGGAGCTTTCTTT. Protein product: CASSLGTGVGAFF.

The chain combines TRBV14 with TRBJ2-7, with D uncertain. With 1 base removed from V and 1 base from J, the gap between germline ends came to 14 bases. This CDR3 contains 16 residues. Germline CDR1 and CDR2: SGHDN and FVKESK. For the CDR3, the DNA is TGTGCCAGCAGCCAAGGGGTCGGGTCGTTATCCTACGAGCAGTACTTC. As protein: CASSQGVGSLSYEQYF.

Only a few counts were recorded for this clone. The chain uses TRBV2 and TRBJ2-6; D is ambiguous. The CDR3 loop spans 15 amino acids. Germline V gives CDR1 SNHLY, CDR2 FYNNEI. Trimming stripped 2 bases from V and 0 bases from J, with 5 bases between. DNA for the CDR3: TGTGCCAGCAGTGAAACTGCCTCTGGGGCCAACGTCCTGACTTTC. This gives the protein CASSETASGANVLTF. Together with reference TRBV2 and TRBJ2-6, the CDR3 gives the full variable domain: EPEVTQTPSHQVTQMGQEVILRCVPISNHLYFYWYRQILGQKVEFLVSFYNNEISEKSEIFDDQFSVERPDGSNFTLKIRSTKLEDSAMYFCASSETASGANVLTFGAGSRLTVL.

This chain uses TRBV6-5 with TRBJ2-7, with D tentatively TRBD2 (5 bases). The CDR3 length is 14 residues. Germline-derived CDR1 and CDR2 are MNHEY and SVGAGI. V lost 6 bases and J 1 base, leaving 13 bases between the germline ends. As DNA, the CDR3 is TGTGCCAGCAGCGAGGCTACGGGGTCCTACGAGCAGTACTTC. It is translated as CASSEATGSYEQYF.

J is TRBJ2-1 and V is TRBV10-3, with 9 nucleotides matching TRBD2. CDR3 length: 19 residues. Germline values: CDR1 ENHRY, CDR2 SYGVKD. Losses at the gene ends were 3 bases for V and 5 bases for J; bases not matched to a gene: 17. CDR3 amino acids: CAISEGRGRLAASNNEQFF. The CDR3 nucleotides are TGTGCCATCAGTGAAGGGAGAGGACGACTAGCGGCTTCTAACAATGAGCAGTTCTTC.

The gene calls are TRBV7-9 and TRBJ1-1; 7 bases fit TRBD1. This CDR3 has 12 residues. The junction had 2 bases not matched to a gene; V was cut back by 3 bases and J by 7 bases. Per the germline V gene, CDR1 is SEHNR and CDR2 is FQNEAQ (reference sequence). The CDR3 nucleotides are TGTGCCAGCAGCTTTCAGGGGGGTGAAGCTTTCTTT. This sequence encodes CASSFQGGEAFF.

The gene calls are TRBV19 and TRBJ2-5, with 10 bases identical to TRBD2. V shed 2 bases and J 0 bases; nucleotides not matched to a gene: 12. CDR1 and CDR2 from the germline V gene are LNHDA and SQIVND (reference sequence). The CDR3 contains 19 residues. The CDR3 sequence: CASSINRLAGGRNQETQYF. CDR3 DNA: TGTGCCAGTAGTATAAATCGGTTAGCGGGAGGACGAAACCAAGAGACCCAGTACTTC.

The V call is TRBV5-4, the J call TRBJ2-1; D ambiguous. The germline V and J ends were trimmed by 5 bases and 1 base, with 7 bases remaining between them. CDR1 is SGHNT and CDR2 is YYREEE in the germline V gene (reference sequence). This CDR3 is built from 13 residues. This CDR3 reads CASSPSSYNEQFF. CDR3 coding DNA: TGTGCCAGCAGTCCCAGTTCCTACAATGAGCAGTTCTTC.

This chain links TRBV19 with TRBJ1-1, with a weak D call TRBD1 (5 bases). The CDR3 contains 10 residues. CDR1 is LNHDA and CDR2 is SQIVND in the germline V gene (reference sequence). Trimming removed 6 bases from V and 8 bases from J, with 7 bases in between. This CDR3 is CASSDSEAFF. The CDR3 DNA reads as TGTGCCAGTAGCGACAGCGAAGCTTTCTTT.

The chain has TRBV19 and TRBJ1-2; 9 bases agree with TRBD1. Per the germline V gene, CDR1 is LNHDA and CDR2 is SQIVND (reference sequence). Trimming cost V 7 bases and J 4 bases; bases outside gene matches: 16. The CDR3 runs to 17 residues. CDR3 sequence reads: CASTTLRPGTGIYGYTF. CDR3 nucleotides: TGTGCCAGTACTACCCTTAGGCCTGGGACAGGGATCTATGGCTACACCTTC.

This chain uses TRBV2 with TRBJ2-7, with 8 bases fitting TRBD2. Germline V lookup: CDR1 SNHLY, CDR2 FYNNEI. Unmatched junction bases numbered 7, after V lost 7 bases and J lost 2 bases. The CDR3 has 14 amino acids. CDR3 sequence (DNA): TGTGCCAGCATGGCTAGCGGGTTACCCTACGAGCAGTACTTC. It encodes CASMASGLPYEQYF. Full variable domain (rest looked up from reference TRBV2 and TRBJ2-7): EPEVTQTPSHQVTQMGQEVILRCVPISNHLYFYWYRQILGQKVEFLVSFYNNEISEKSEIFDDQFSVERPDGSNFTLKIRSTKLEDSAMYFCASMASGLPYEQYFGPGTRLTVT.

The CDR3 loop is CASSINLGGSYTQYF. For the CDR3, the DNA is TGTGCCAGCAGCATAAACCTTGGCGGGAGCTATACGCAGTATTTT. This rearrangement joins TRBV28 to TRBJ2-3; 7 bases match TRBD2. Trimming took 6 bases from V and 7 from J; bases not matched to a gene: 13. Germline loops: CDR1 MDHEN, CDR2 SYDVKM. The CDR3 consists of 15 residues.

The chain links TRBV7-9 to TRBJ1-4; D possibly corresponds to TRBD1 (6 bases). The CDR3 spans 14 residues. The ends were cut back, 3 bases at V and 8 bases at J, with 13 bases in the middle. In germline, CDR1 is SEHNR, CDR2 FQNEAQ (reference sequence). CDR3 sequence: CASSFGGRVEKLFF. The CDR3 DNA reads TGTGCCAGCAGCTTCGGGGGGCGGGTCGAAAAACTGTTTTTT.

The rearrangement uses TRBV7-9 and TRBJ1-4; 10 positions match TRBD1. The trim removed 6 bases at V and 8 bases at J, leaving 6 bases unmatched. Germline CDR1 reads SEHNR; CDR2 reads FQNEAQ (reference sequence). The CDR3 contains 14 residues. The CDR3 DNA sequence: TGTGCCAGCAGTGCCGGGACAGGGGAGGAAAAACTGTTTTTT. Amino acids: CASSAGTGEEKLFF.

The chain has TRBV20-1 and TRBJ2-5; tentative D call: TRBD1 (6 bases). The length of the CDR3 is 11 residues. V gave up 7 bases and J gave up 2 bases, with 8 bases separating them. Germline loops: CDR1 DFQATT, CDR2 SNEGSKA (reference sequence). The CDR3 spells CSVQGQETQYF. Here the CDR3 DNA reads TGCAGTGTTCAGGGGCAAGAGACCCAGTACTTC.

This chain joins TRBV5-4 and TRBJ2-3, with 9 nucleotides matching TRBD1. Per germline, CDR1 SGHNT and CDR2 YYREEE (reference sequence). The CDR3 runs to 14 residues. J gave up 4 bases and V 4 bases, and 4 bases lay outside the gene matches. The CDR3 region is CASSPRTGADTQYF. The CDR3 DNA reads as TGTGCCAGCAGCCCTAGGACAGGGGCAGATACGCAGTATTTT.

About this clone: This sample also contains other DNA sequences that code for the same CDR3. The J gene is TRBJ1-3, the V gene TRBV5-1, with D perhaps TRBD1 (6 bases). V was pared by 4 bases and J by 0 bases, with 8 bases between. Germline lookup yields CDR1 SGHRS and CDR2 YFSETQ. The CDR3 runs 14 residues. The CDR3 loop reads CASSLDSSGNTIYF. The CDR3, as DNA: TGCGCCAGCAGCCTGGACAGCTCTGGAAACACCATATATTTT.

The chain employs TRBV18 and TRBJ2-1, with 8 bases lining up with TRBD2. Trimming took 3 bases from V and 3 from J; bases not matched to a gene: 13. CDR1 and CDR2 (germline): KGHSH, LQKENI. The CDR3 length is 18 residues. The CDR3 reads CASSPYLSGNTGYNEQFF. The CDR3 DNA is TGTGCCAGCTCACCGTATCTTAGCGGGAACACCGGCTACAATGAGCAGTTCTTC.